This TCR beta chain was recorded in a study of cytomegalovirus exposure and HLA in healthy donors. Germline CDR1 is SGHTA and CDR2 is FQGTGA. V dropped 5 bases and J dropped 4 bases, with 11 bases sitting between them. The CDR3 length is 13 residues. This clone has a handful of counts. PCR primers comprised 60 Vbeta and 13 Jbeta primers. The table came from immunoSEQ multiplex PCR; TCRdb's copy has only in-frame clones and leaves some out. This sample has 170,000 or so clones, with around 80% found just once. The chain uses TRBV7-3 and TRBJ2-5; D uncertain. The source material was PBMCs. The source of this sequence is a woman aged 60-75 years in good health and CMV-seropositive. As DNA, the CDR3 is TGTGCCAGCAGCATCCACACCCGAGAGACCCAGTACTTC. It translates to CASSIHTRETQYF.